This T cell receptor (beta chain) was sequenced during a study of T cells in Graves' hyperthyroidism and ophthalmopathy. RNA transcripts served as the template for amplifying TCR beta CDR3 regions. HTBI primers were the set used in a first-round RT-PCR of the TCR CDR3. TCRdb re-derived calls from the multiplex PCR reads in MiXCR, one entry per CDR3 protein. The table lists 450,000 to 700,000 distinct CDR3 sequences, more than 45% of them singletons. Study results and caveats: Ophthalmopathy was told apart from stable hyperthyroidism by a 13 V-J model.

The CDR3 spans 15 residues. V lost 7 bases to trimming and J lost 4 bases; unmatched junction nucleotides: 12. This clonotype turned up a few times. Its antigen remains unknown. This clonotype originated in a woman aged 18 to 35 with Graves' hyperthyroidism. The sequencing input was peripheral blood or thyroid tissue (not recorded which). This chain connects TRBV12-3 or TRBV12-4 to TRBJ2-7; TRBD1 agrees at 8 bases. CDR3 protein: CASNPGQEIPYEQYF. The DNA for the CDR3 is TGTGCCAGCAACCCGGGACAGGAAATTCCTTACGAGCAGTACTTC.